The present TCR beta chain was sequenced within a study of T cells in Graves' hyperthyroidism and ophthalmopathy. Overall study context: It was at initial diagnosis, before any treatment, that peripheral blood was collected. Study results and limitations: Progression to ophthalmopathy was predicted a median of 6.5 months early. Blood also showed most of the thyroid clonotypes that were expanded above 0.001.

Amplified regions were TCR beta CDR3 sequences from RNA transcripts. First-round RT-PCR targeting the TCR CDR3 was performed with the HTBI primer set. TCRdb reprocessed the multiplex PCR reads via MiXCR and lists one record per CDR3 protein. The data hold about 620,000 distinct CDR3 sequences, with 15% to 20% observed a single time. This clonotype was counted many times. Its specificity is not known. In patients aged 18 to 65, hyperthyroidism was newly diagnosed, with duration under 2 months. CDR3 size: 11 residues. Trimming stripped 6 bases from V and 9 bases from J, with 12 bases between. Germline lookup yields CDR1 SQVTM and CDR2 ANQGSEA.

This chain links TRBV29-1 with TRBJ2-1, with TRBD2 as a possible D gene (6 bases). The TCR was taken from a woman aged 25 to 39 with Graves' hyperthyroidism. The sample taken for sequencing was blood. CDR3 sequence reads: CSVRGAGEQFF. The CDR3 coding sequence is TGCAGCGTGCGGGGCGCGGGTGAGCAGTTCTTC.